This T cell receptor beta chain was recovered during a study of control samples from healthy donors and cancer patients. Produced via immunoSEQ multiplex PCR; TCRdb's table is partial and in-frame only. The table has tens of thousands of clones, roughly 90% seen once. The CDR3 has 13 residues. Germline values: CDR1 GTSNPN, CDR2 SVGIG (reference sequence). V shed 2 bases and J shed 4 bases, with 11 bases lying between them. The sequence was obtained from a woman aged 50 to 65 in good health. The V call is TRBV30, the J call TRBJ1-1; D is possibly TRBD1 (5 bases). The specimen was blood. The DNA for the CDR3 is TGTGCCTGGAGTACTCAGGGACCCACTGAAGCTTTCTTT. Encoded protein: CAWSTQGPTEAFF.